This T cell receptor (beta chain) came from a study of siplizumab effects on memory and regulatory T cells. Findings and limits, study-wide: Mappable CD4+ clones that were alloreactive averaged about 69% Treg-derived with siplizumab versus approximately 29% in controls. The study found naive T cells seemingly more diverse than memory cells and seemingly major alloresponse contributors.

The table came from immunoSEQ multiplex PCR; TCRdb's copy has only in-frame clones and leaves some out. The sample lists about 50,000 clones, more than 75% occurring once. Note on this clone: What it binds is not known.

CDR1 and CDR2 from the germline V gene are WSHSY and SAAADI. Trimming pared 4 bases from V and 0 bases from J, leaving 7 bases between. The CDR3 is made up of 14 amino acids. Specimen: naive CD8+ T cells sorted from blood. The rearrangement joins TRBV10-2 to TRBJ1-3, with D maybe TRBD1 (6 bases). This TCR derives from a human donor in good health. Here the CDR3 reads CASSVGGSGNTIYF. The CDR3 DNA reads TGCGCCAGCAGTGTAGGGGGCTCTGGAAACACCATATATTTT.